Listed below are T cell receptor beta chains from one sample, sequenced in a study of T cells after posttransplantation cyclophosphamide. Clones were sequenced by immunoSEQ multiplex PCR, and TCRdb holds only the in-frame ones, with some missing. The sample yields some 20,000 clones, 98% seen once. Material for sequencing was naive CD4+ T cells sorted from PBMCs. These receptor sequences come from a man aged 40-49 years in good health, CMV-negative, and a related stem cell transplant donor. Both conserved end residues are part of each CDR3. The D gene is left open where the match is weak.

V: TRBV19
D: .
J: TRBJ2-7
CDR3: CASSIARGNYEQYF
DNA: TGTGCCAGTAGTATAGCGAGGGGGAACTACGAGCAGTACTTC

V: TRBV5-1
D: TRBD1
J: TRBJ1-4
CDR3: CASSPRTGVGEKLFF
DNA: TGCGCCAGCAGCCCGCGGACAGGGGTAGGAGAAAAACTGTTTTTT

V: TRBV7-8
D: TRBD2
J: TRBJ2-1
CDR3: CASSLGLAGVPNEQFF
DNA: TGTGCCAGCAGCTTAGGACTAGCGGGAGTTCCGAATGAGCAGTTCTTC

V: TRBV28
D: TRBD1
J: TRBJ1-4
CDR3: CASSSTGEINEKLFF
DNA: TGTGCCAGCAGTTCCACAGGGGAAATTAATGAAAAACTGTTTTTT

V: TRBV29-1
D: .
J: TRBJ2-1
CDR3: CSVQSYNEQFF
DNA: TGCAGCGTTCAATCCTACAATGAGCAGTTCTTC

V: TRBV18
D: .
J: TRBJ1-5
CDR3: CASSPRTGRADQPQHF
DNA: TGTGCCAGCTCACCCCGTACTGGGAGAGCGGATCAGCCCCAGCATTTT

V: TRBV27
D: TRBD1
J: TRBJ1-2
CDR3: CASSAGTGVHTF
DNA: TGTGCCAGCAGTGCCGGGACAGGGGTGCACACCTTC

V: TRBV6-5
D: .
J: TRBJ1-5
CDR3: CASSPRDSSNQPQHF
DNA: TGTGCCAGCAGTCCCCGGGACTCTAGCAATCAGCCCCAGCATTTT

V: TRBV5-1
D: TRBD2
J: TRBJ2-4
CDR3: CASSLRTSGGNIQYF
DNA: TGCGCCAGCAGCCTCCGGACTAGCGGAGGAAACATTCAGTACTTC

V: TRBV7-9
D: TRBD2
J: TRBJ2-1
CDR3: CASSSGTSGGSSYNEQFF
DNA: TGTGCCAGCAGCTCCGGGACTAGCGGGGGCAGCTCCTACAATGAGCAGTTCTTC

V: TRBV14
D: .
J: TRBJ2-7
CDR3: CASSQFTGASYEQYF
DNA: TGTGCCAGCAGCCAATTTACGGGAGCCTCCTACGAGCAGTACTTC

V: TRBV19
D: .
J: TRBJ2-3
CDR3: CASSIGAGISTDTQYF
DNA: TGTGCCAGTAGTATTGGGGCAGGGATTAGCACAGATACGCAGTATTTT

V: TRBV4-1
D: .
J: TRBJ1-4
CDR3: CASSQGPRAANEKLFF
DNA: TGCGCCAGCAGCCAAGGGCCCAGGGCTGCTAATGAAAAACTGTTTTTT

V: TRBV30
D: .
J: TRBJ1-5
CDR3: CAWSAVSEDQPQHF
DNA: TGTGCCTGGAGTGCAGTCAGCGAGGATCAGCCCCAGCATTTT

V: TRBV7-3
D: TRBD2
J: TRBJ2-1
CDR3: CASSLGTNSFNEQFF
DNA: TGTGCCAGCAGCCTCGGGACTAATTCCTTCAATGAGCAGTTCTTC

V: TRBV28
D: .
J: TRBJ2-3
CDR3: CASRESLGTDTQYF
DNA: TGTGCCAGCAGAGAAAGTTTAGGCACAGATACGCAGTATTTT